Presented here are 8 T cell receptor beta chains from one specimen sequenced in a study of T cells in Graves' hyperthyroidism and ophthalmopathy. Researchers amplified the TCR beta CDR3 regions from RNA transcripts. HTBI primers were used for first-round RT-PCR of the TCR CDR3. TCRdb re-called the multiplex PCR reads with MiXCR, one entry per CDR3 protein. The data contain about 640,000 distinct CDR3 sequences, roughly 20% of them singletons. What was sequenced was blood. The receptors shown here come from a man aged 25 to 40 with Graves' ophthalmopathy.

This clonotype turned up a few times. V gene TRBV20-1 combines with J gene TRBJ2-1; TRBD2 matches at 8 bases. V was pared by 3 bases and J by 4 bases, with 5 bases of the junction left unmatched. Germline CDR1 is DFQATT and CDR2 is SNEGSKA (reference sequence). This CDR3 has 14 amino acids. Written as DNA, the CDR3 is TGCAGTGCTAGGAAACTAGCGGTATACAATGAGCAGTTCTTC. This codes for CSARKLAVYNEQFF.

In this sample, this clonotype turned up many times. J is TRBJ2-1 and V is TRBV11-2, with TRBD2 identical over 9 bases. With V trimmed by 5 bases and J by 10 bases, 15 bases remained unmatched. This CDR3 is built from 16 residues. The germline gives CDR1 SGHAT, CDR2 FQNNGV. Here the CDR3 reads CASSPTGVAGVVEQFF. The CDR3 DNA is TGTGCCAGCAGCCCCACCGGGGTAGCGGGAGTGGTGGAGCAGTTCTTC.

This clonotype was picked up a small number of times. The V call is TRBV30, the J call TRBJ2-7, with 10 positions matching TRBD1. CDR3 length equals 14 residues. Germline V gives CDR1 GTSNPN, CDR2 SVGIG (reference sequence). V lost 2 bases and J lost 3; bases outside the gene matches: 4. The CDR3, as DNA: TGTGCCTGGAGTCCCGGGACAGGGGTCTACGAGCAGTACTTC. This encodes CAWSPGTGVYEQYF.

This clonotype was observed a handful of times. The chain carries TRBV28 and TRBJ2-7, with D tentatively TRBD1 (6 bases). With 5 bases removed from V and 4 bases from J, the gap between germline ends came to 15 bases. Germline loops: CDR1 MDHEN, CDR2 SYDVKM. The CDR3 has 14 amino acids. The CDR3 DNA follows: TGTGCCAGCAGTGCACCGGGGACACCTTACGAGCAGTACTTC. This codes for CASSAPGTPYEQYF.

This clonotype was detected a few times. Here the CDR3 reads CAWSVFAGAYEQYF. The DNA of the CDR3 is TGTGCCTGGAGTGTATTTGCCGGAGCCTACGAGCAGTACTTC. The rearrangement joins TRBV30 to TRBJ2-7; no clear D. CDR1 is GTSNPN, CDR2 SVGIG, per germline (reference sequence). The CDR3 runs to 14 residues. V lost 0 bases and J lost 2, with 11 bases in between.

This clonotype was counted many times. V is TRBV11-2 and J is TRBJ2-7; 12 bases are shared with TRBD2. V was pared by 5 bases and J by 5 bases, with 7 bases of the junction left unmatched. This CDR3 is built from 15 residues. Per germline, CDR1 SGHAT and CDR2 FQNNGV. CDR3 coding DNA: TGTGCCAGCAGCGACTCTAGCGGGAGGGCCAACGAGCAGTACTTC. Protein product: CASSDSSGRANEQYF.

This clonotype was picked up one time. Being one base from a much bigger clone, this may be a read error. This chain uses TRBV2 with TRBJ2-5, with TRBD1 as a possible D gene (5 bases). The V end lost 6 bases, the J end lost 11 bases, and 16 bases lay between the germline ends. Germline-derived CDR1 and CDR2 are SNHLY and FYNNEI. The length of the CDR3 is 12 residues. The CDR3 DNA sequence: TGTGCCAGCAGCGGGCTGGGGCGAGGTCAGTACTTC. It yields the protein CASSGLGRGQYF.

This clonotype was detected a few times. The chain carries TRBV29-1 and TRBJ1-1, with TRBD1 matching over 10 bases. CDR1 and CDR2 (germline): SQVTM, ANQGSEA. The CDR3 covers 16 residues. V lost 6 bases, J lost 4 bases, and 14 bases stayed unmatched. The CDR3 spells CSVWLGTGAFVTEAFF. In DNA form, the CDR3 reads TGCAGCGTCTGGCTTGGGACAGGGGCTTTCGTCACTGAAGCTTTCTTT.